Sequencing of this TCR beta chain was carried out in a study of response to subunit inactivated influenza vaccine. TCRdb passed the RT-PCR reads through MiXCR, listing each CDR3 protein once. The sample has roughly 290,000 distinct CDR3 sequences, about a fifth seen once. Overall study results and limits: Authors suggested that a seasonal influenza vaccination recruits few new T cells each time.

With regard to this clonotype: No antigen is known for it.

V was pared by 7 bases and J by 9 bases, with 13 bases of the junction left unmatched. CDR3 size: 13 residues. Germline lookup yields CDR1 SGHRS and CDR2 YFSETQ. The chain recombines TRBV5-1 with TRBJ2-7; 7 bases fit TRBD1. The material was PBMCs from blood, obtained less than 22 months after vaccination. This sequence was found in a man between 50 and 69 years old who received an inactivated influenza vaccine. The CDR3 here is CASFGQANQRQYF. CDR3 sequence (DNA): TGCGCCAGCTTTGGACAGGCCAACCAGCGGCAGTACTTC.